A selection of T cell receptor beta chains follows, all from one sample in a study of CD8 T cells in ankylosing spondylitis. TCRdb reprocessed the 5' RACE reads with MiXCR, giving one entry per CDR3 protein. The sample carries about 27,000 distinct CDR3 sequences, roughly 8.6% recorded once. The specimen was blood. The receptors originated from a male donor with ankylosing spondylitis or in good health (not recorded which). Each CDR3 is given with its conserved first and last residue. Size is omitted from some rows. Given values are once, few, many or a class for expanded clones.

v_gene	j_gene	abundance	len	CDR3aa
TRBV20-1	TRBJ2-4	few	16	CSARDPTGGAKNIQYF
TRBV7-9	TRBJ2-5	few	17	CASSKSLGQGGPTGQYF
TRBV6-5	TRBJ2-1	many	11	CASSYDLEQFF
TRBV20-1	TRBJ2-3	many	16	CSARDLAGGPTDTQYF
TRBV28	TRBJ2-7	NA	16	CASSFWSLGRSYEQYF
TRBV12-3/TRBV12-4	TRBJ2-1	many	14	CASSKLREVNEQFF
TRBV27	TRBJ2-1	many	14	CASSGRTANNEQFF
TRBV24-1	TRBJ1-5	NA	15	CATSEGGGVGQPQHF
TRBV5-5	TRBJ2-2	many	16	CASSSRGGRSTGELFF
TRBV15	TRBJ2-5	many	13	CATSRERSETQYF
TRBV7-2	TRBJ2-5	few	16	CASSLVGQGQRETQYF
TRBV2	TRBJ2-1	NA	13	CASSPRALYEQFF
TRBV6-6	TRBJ2-7	NA	12	CASSPTEYEQYF
TRBV24-1	TRBJ2-1	NA	14	CATRAGARYNEQFF
TRBV29-1	TRBJ1-1	NA	17	CSADFSYVGQGATEAFF
TRBV12-3/TRBV12-4	TRBJ2-3	NA	14	CASSSFLGTDTQYF
TRBV6-2/TRBV6-3	TRBJ2-4	few	15	CASRPTGGRGNIQYF
TRBV5-1	TRBJ2-3	few	16	CASSLGTGGITDTQYF
TRBV5-6	TRBJ2-2	NA	18	CASSKGLAGAMGRGELFF
TRBV25-1	TRBJ2-3	NA	13	CASSLGQPDTQYF
TRBV12-3/TRBV12-4	TRBJ2-5	few	16	CASSSGLAGDGETQYF
TRBV29-1	TRBJ1-1	few	13	CSVEVGGNTEAFF
TRBV7-8	TRBJ2-2	many	16	CASSTPTGATTGELFF
TRBV5-1	TRBJ2-7	NA	13	CASSRDGSYEQYF
TRBV6-5	TRBJ1-1	many	13	CASSSSGHPEAFF
TRBV7-9	TRBJ2-1	NA	17	CASRPYGLAGGSNEQFF
TRBV6-2/TRBV6-3	TRBJ2-7	NA	13	CASSTLGAYEQYF
TRBV4-3	TRBJ1-3	few	15	CASSQVPLSGNTIYF
TRBV7-3	TRBJ1-6	many	15	CASRQSSADNSPLHF
TRBV29-1	TRBJ1-3	many	14	CSVEGGNSGNTIYF
TRBV20-1	TRBJ2-5	NA	15	CSAKTGTGIQETQYF